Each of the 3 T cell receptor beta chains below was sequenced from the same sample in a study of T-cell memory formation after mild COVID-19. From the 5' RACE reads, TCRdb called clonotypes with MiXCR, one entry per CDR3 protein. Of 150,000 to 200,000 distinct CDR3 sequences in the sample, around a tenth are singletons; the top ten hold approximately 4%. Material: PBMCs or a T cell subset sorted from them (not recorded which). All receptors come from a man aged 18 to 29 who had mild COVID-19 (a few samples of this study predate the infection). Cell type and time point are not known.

The CDR3: CASTTSNAYNEQFF. The CDR3 nucleotides read TGTGCCAGTACCACTAGCAACGCCTACAATGAGCAGTTCTTC. The V and J genes are TRBV28 and TRBJ2-1, with D perhaps matching TRBD2 (6 bases). Trimming removed 9 bases from V and 2 bases from J, with 14 bases in between. CDR1 and CDR2 (germline): MDHEN, SYDVKM. The CDR3 is 14 amino acids.

CDR3 region: CASSLGGRQNSPLHF. CDR3 bases: TGTGCCAGCAGCTTAGGCGGTCGTCAAAATTCACCCCTCCACTTT. V is TRBV11-2 and J is TRBJ1-6; no clear D. Germline lookup yields CDR1 SGHAT and CDR2 FQNNGV. The CDR3 runs 15 residues. V was pared by 1 base and J by 7 bases, with 11 bases between.

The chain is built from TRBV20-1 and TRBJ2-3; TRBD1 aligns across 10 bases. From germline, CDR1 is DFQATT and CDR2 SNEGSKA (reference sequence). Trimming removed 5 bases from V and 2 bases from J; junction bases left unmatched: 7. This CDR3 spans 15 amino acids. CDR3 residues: CSALGGQGNTDTQYF. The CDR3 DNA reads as TGCAGTGCTCTGGGGGGACAGGGGAACACAGATACGCAGTATTTT.